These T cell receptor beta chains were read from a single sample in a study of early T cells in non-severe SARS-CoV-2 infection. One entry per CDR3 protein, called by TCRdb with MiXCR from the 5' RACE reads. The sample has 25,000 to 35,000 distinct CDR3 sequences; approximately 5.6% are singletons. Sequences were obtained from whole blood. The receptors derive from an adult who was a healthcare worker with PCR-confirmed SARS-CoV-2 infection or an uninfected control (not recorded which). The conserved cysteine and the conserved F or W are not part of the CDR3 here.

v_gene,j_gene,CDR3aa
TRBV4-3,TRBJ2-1,ASSQGGGLADHEQF
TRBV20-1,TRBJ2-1,IAASGAHNEQF
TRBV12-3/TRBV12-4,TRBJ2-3,ASTLTGINTDTQY
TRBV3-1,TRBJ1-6,ASNSMDYNSPLH
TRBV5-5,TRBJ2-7,ASSFDAGRGKY
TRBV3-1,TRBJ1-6,ASSRGQNNSPLH
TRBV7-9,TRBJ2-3,ASSLGGAPSTDTQY
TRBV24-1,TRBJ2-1,ATSDGVSSYNEQF
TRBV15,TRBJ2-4,ATSRDPRGILAKNIQY
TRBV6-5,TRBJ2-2,ASSSLSGGLNTGELF
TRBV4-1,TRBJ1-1,ASSQRLGDMKRNTEAF
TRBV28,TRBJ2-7,ASSLEQGSNEQY
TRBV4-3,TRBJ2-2,ASSQVGYTGELF
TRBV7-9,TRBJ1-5,ASSLQGEDQPQH
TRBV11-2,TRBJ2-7,ASSSYRARRGEQY
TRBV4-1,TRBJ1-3,ASMDLTNTIY
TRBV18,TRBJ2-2,ASSPRPGTGTNTGELF
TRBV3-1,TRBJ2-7,ASSRGRAGLEQY
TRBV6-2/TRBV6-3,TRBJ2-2,ASTPGGGRNTGELF
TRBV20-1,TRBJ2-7,SGTQQKYEQY
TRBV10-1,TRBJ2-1,AGSRSPTGEQF
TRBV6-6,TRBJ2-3,ASSYSISSTDTQY
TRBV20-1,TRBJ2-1,SASFIGHEQF
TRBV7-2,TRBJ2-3,ASSSPVGRATDTQY
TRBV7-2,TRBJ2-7,ASSAGSTSGRSYEQY
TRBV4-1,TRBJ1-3,ASSQDQQISGNTIY